This entry concerns a single T cell receptor (beta chain). Antigen: not known. Some clones are missing from TCRdb's copy, which holds only in-frame ones; the method was immunoSEQ multiplex PCR. In the table there are tens of thousands of clones, roughly 85% of which are singletons. The CDR3 covers 15 residues. Looked up from germline, CDR1 is SGHAT and CDR2 is FQNNGV. The V gene lost 5 bases and the J gene lost 0 bases, with 14 bases spanning the gap. This specimen comes from a study of lymphopenia after photon versus proton radiotherapy. Study-wide results and limits: Post-nadir diversity loss with photons came from oligoclonal expansion, particularly CD8+ Temra cells. Survival link was tested only in deceased patients; proton benefit remains a possibility. In patients who died, overall survival fell as post-nadir TCR diversity dropped more. Photon-treated patients lost naive T cells and TCR diversity; proton-treated stayed stable.

This sequence was found in a middle-aged man with gastric cancer. The chain recombines TRBV11-2 with TRBJ2-7, with D unresolved. The material was peripheral blood, obtained from a patient treated with photon-based radiotherapy. The CDR3 is CASSRWTASSYEQYF. The CDR3 region has the DNA TGTGCCAGCAGCCGGTGGACGGCCAGCTCCTACGAGCAGTACTTC.